A single sample gave rise to the 9 T cell receptor beta chains below, sequenced in a study of T cell responses to AZD1222 COVID-19 vaccine. Clones were read by immunoSEQ multiplex PCR, and TCRdb kept only the in-frame ones, dropping some. The table includes roughly 77,000 clones, roughly nine tenths detected once. The specimen comprised peripheral blood, sampled on day 0 of MenACWY control vaccination. All receptors derive from an adult in good health.

J is TRBJ2-4 and V is TRBV13; TRBD1 agrees at 7 bases. The CDR3 consists of 17 residues. V shed 5 bases and J 7 bases; nucleotides not matched to a gene: 17. The germline gives CDR1 PRHDT, CDR2 FYEKMQ (reference sequence). CDR3: CASSTHQLDRVGNIQYF. The DNA for the CDR3 is TGTGCCAGCAGCACCCACCAACTAGACAGGGTCGGGAACATTCAGTACTTC.

CDR3 region: CASSLYEQETQYF. The CDR3 DNA is TGTGCCAGCAGTTTGTACGAACAAGAGACCCAGTACTTC. The chain employs TRBV12-3 or TRBV12-4 and TRBJ2-5; D not resolved. This CDR3 comprises 13 residues. V gave up 3 bases and J gave up 2 bases, with 7 bases separating them.

The chain combines TRBV5-1 with TRBJ1-1; 8 bases are shared with TRBD1. The CDR3 sequence is 14 residues long. Per germline, CDR1 SGHRS and CDR2 YFSETQ. Trimming took 4 bases from V and 3 from J; bases not matched to a gene: 5. In DNA, the CDR3 is TGCGCCAGCAGCAGCGTGACAGGGGACACTGAAGCTTTCTTT. Its translation: CASSSVTGDTEAFF.

This sequence joins TRBV13 and TRBJ2-7; 9 nucleotides match TRBD1. The trim removed 5 bases at V and 5 bases at J, leaving 4 bases unmatched. CDR3 size: 13 residues. CDR1 is PRHDT and CDR2 is FYEKMQ in the germline V gene (reference sequence). The CDR3 protein is CASSRRDRDEQYF. The CDR3 DNA sequence: TGTGCCAGCAGCCGACGGGACAGGGACGAGCAGTACTTC. The whole variable domain, remainder taken from reference TRBV13 and TRBJ2-7, is AAGVIQSPRHLIKEKRETATLKCYPIPRHDTVYWYQQGPGQDPQFLISFYEKMQSDKGSIPDRFSAQQFSDYHSELNMSSLELGDSALYFCASSRRDRDEQYFGPGTRLTVT.

The chain has TRBV28 and TRBJ2-2; possible D gene TRBD1, 5 bases. The CDR3 is 14 residues long. The germline V gene has CDR1 MDHEN and CDR2 SYDVKM. Trimming stripped 4 bases from V and 1 base from J, with 7 bases between. CDR3 nucleotides: TGTGCCAGCAGTTCTGGACAGAACACCGGGGAGCTGTTTTTT. It encodes CASSSGQNTGELFF.

The chain is built from TRBV10-3 and TRBJ1-2, with D unresolved. The V end lost 3 bases, the J end lost 8 bases, and 13 bases lay between the germline ends. The CDR3 has 13 amino acids. Germline loops: CDR1 ENHRY, CDR2 SYGVKD. The CDR3, as DNA: TGTGCCATCAGTGACTTGGGGTCCGGCGGCTACACCTTC. Protein product: CAISDLGSGGYTF.

The rearrangement joins TRBV4-2 to TRBJ2-6, with a tentative D call TRBD2 (6 bases). The CDR3 has 19 residues. Germline assignment: CDR1 LGHNA and CDR2 YNFKEQ. Trimming removed 0 bases from V and 0 bases from J, with 15 bases in between. In DNA, the CDR3 is TGTGCCAGCAGCCAAGATTTGCGGGGACGGATCTCTGGGGCCAACGTCCTGACTTTC. The encoded protein is CASSQDLRGRISGANVLTF.

The chain couples TRBV5-1 to TRBJ1-6; D is perhaps TRBD1 (6 bases). CDR1 is SGHRS, CDR2 YFSETQ, per germline. The CDR3 sequence is 17 residues long. V was pared by 4 bases and J by 6 bases, with 20 bases between. CDR3 DNA sequence: TGCGCCAGCAGCCGGTTGCCAAGGGGGGAGAGTAATTCACCCCTCCACTTT. Translated, it gives CASSRLPRGESNSPLHF.

This clone was observed once. The chain combines TRBV18 with TRBJ2-2; D is undetermined. The germline V and J ends were trimmed by 5 bases and 6 bases, with 7 bases remaining between them. There are 12 residues in the CDR3. Germline values: CDR1 KGHSH, CDR2 LQKENI. CDR3 region: CASSSLAGELFF. The CDR3 DNA reads as TGTGCCAGCTCATCACTGGCCGGGGAGCTGTTTTTT.